The TCR beta chain described here comes from a study of blood T cell repertoires in COVID-19. Study-wide context: The United States, Italy and Spain were the sources of the acute and convalescent COVID-19 samples. In each case, the material was cDNA or gDNA derived from T cells, B-cell-depleted T cells, or PBMCs.

Trimming removed 6 bases from V and 9 bases from J, with 12 bases in between. In germline, CDR1 is SGHVS, CDR2 FQNEAQ. This CDR3 spans 12 amino acids. The protocol was immunoSEQ multiplex PCR, while the TCRdb copy is restricted to in-frame clones and leaves out a portion. The sample shows roughly 380,000 clones, approximately 80% of them seen only once. The sequenced material came from peripheral blood. The clonotype comes from a human donor with acute or convalescent COVID-19. The donor label of this sample is uncertain. This chain links TRBV7-8 with TRBJ2-1; perhaps TRBD2 as D (7 bases). The CDR3 DNA is TGTGCCAGCAGTAGGGGGGAGGGTGAGCAGTTCTTC. Its translation: CASSRGEGEQFF. Full variable domain (rest looked up from reference TRBV7-8 and TRBJ2-1): GAGVSQSPRYKVAKRGQDVALRCDPISGHVSLFWYQQALGQGPEFLTYFQNEAQLDKSGLPSDRFFAERPEGSVSTLKIQRTQQEDSAVYLCASSRGEGEQFFGPGTRLTVL.